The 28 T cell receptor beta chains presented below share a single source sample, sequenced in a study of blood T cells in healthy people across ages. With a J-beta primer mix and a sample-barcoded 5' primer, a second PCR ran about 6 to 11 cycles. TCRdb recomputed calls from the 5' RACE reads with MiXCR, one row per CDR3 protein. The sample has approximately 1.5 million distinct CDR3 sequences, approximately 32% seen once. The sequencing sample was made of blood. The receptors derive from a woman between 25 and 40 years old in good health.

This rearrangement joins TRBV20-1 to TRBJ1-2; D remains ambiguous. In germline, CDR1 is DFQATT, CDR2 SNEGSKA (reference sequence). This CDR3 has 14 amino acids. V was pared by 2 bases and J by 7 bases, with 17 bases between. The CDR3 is CSARSAALVSGYTF. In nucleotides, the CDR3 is TGCAGTGCTAGATCTGCGGCCCTGGTGAGTGGCTACACCTTC.

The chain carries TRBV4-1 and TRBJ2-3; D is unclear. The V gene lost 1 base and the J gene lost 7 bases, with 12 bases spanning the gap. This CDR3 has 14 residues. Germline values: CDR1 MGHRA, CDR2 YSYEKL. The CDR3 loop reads CASSQGALTNTQYF. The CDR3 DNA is TGCGCCAGCAGCCAAGGAGCGCTCACGAATACGCAGTATTTT.

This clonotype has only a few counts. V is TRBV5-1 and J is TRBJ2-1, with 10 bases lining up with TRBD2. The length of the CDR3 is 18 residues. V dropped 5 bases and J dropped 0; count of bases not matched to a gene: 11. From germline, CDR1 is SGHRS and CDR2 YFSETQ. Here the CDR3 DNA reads TGCGCCAGCAGAAGCGGGGGGGCTTTGAGGGGCTCCTACAATGAGCAGTTCTTC. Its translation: CASRSGGALRGSYNEQFF.

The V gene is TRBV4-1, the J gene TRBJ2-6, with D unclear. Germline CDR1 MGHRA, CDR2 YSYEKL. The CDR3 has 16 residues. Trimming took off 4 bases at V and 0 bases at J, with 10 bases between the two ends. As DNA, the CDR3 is TGCGCCAGCAGCCCCATTCCTTTCTCTGGGGCCAACGTCCTGACTTTC. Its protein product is CASSPIPFSGANVLTF.

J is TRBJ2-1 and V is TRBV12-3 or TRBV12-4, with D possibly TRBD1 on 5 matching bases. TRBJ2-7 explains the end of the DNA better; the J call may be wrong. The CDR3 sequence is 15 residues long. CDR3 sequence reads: CASSFKKGPTYEQYF. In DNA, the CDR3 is TGTGCCAGCAGTTTTAAGAAGGGGCCAACCTACGAGCAGTACTTC.

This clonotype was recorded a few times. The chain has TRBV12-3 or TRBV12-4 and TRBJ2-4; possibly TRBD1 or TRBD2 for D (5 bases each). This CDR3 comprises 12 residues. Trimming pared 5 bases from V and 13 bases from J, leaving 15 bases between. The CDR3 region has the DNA TGTGCCAGCAGTAGGGGCCAGTGGGAGCAGTACTTC. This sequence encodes CASSRGQWEQYF.

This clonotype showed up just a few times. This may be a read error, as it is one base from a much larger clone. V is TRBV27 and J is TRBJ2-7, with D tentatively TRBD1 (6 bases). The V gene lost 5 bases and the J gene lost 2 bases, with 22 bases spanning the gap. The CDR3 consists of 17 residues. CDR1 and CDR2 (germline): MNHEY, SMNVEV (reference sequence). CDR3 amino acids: CASSPSRQVHGPYEQYF. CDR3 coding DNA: TGTGCCAGCAGTCCGTCCAGACAGGTACATGGCCCCTACGAGCAGTACTTC.

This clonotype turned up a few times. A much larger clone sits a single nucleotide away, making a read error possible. The CDR3 bases are TGCAGGGCTACGAGCACAGATACGCAGTATTTT. The encoded protein is CRATSTDTQYF. The chain combines TRBV20-1 with TRBJ2-3, with D uncertain. Germline-derived CDR1 and CDR2 are DFQATT and SNEGSKA (reference sequence). The CDR3 consists of 11 residues.

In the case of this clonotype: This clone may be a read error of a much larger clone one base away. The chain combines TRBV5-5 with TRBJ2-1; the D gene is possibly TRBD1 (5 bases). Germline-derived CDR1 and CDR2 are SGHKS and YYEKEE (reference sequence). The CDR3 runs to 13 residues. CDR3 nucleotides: TGTGCCGGCAGCTCCCCGGCAGGGAATGAGCAGTTCTTC. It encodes CAGSSPAGNEQFF.

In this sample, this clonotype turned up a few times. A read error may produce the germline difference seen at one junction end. CDR3 loop: CSARGGGVYSFLNSNQPQHF. The CDR3 DNA follows: TGCAGTGCCAGAGGGGGAGGGGTTTATTCATTCCTAAATAGCAATCAGCCCCAGCATTTT. The chain links TRBV20-1 to TRBJ1-5, with a tentative D call TRBD1 (6 bases). From germline, CDR1 is DFQATT and CDR2 SNEGSKA (reference sequence). The CDR3 loop spans 20 amino acids.

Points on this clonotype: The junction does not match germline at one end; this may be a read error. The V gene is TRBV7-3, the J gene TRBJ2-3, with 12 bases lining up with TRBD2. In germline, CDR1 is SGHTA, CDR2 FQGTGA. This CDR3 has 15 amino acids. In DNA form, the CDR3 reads TGTGCCAGCAGCTCTAGCGGGAGGGCCGGAGATATGCAGTATTTT. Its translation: CASSSSGRAGDMQYF.

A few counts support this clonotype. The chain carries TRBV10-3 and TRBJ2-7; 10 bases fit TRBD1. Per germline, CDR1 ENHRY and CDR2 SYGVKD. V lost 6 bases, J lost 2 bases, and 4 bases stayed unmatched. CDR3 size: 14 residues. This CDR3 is CAIRTGGATYEQYF. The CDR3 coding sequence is TGTGCCATCAGGACAGGGGGCGCAACCTACGAGCAGTACTTC.

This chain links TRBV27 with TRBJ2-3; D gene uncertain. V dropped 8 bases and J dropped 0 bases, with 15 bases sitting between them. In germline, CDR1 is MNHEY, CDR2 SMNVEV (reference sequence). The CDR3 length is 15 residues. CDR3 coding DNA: TGTGCCAGCCGACCTTATACGGCGAGCACAGATACGCAGTATTTT. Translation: CASRPYTASTDTQYF.

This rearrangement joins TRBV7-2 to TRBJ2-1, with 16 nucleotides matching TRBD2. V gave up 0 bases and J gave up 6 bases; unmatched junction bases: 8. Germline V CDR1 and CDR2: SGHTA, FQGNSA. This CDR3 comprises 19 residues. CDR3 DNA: TGTGCCAGCAGCTTAGCGCAGGGGACTAGCGGGAGGGGGTTCAATGAGCAGTTCTTC. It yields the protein CASSLAQGTSGRGFNEQFF.

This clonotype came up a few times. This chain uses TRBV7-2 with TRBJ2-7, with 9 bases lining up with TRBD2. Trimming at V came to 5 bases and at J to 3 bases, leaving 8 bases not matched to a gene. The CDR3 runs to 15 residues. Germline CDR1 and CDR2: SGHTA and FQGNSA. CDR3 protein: CASSTQGSGGYEQYF. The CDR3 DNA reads TGTGCCAGCAGCACCCAGGGTAGCGGGGGCTACGAGCAGTACTTC.

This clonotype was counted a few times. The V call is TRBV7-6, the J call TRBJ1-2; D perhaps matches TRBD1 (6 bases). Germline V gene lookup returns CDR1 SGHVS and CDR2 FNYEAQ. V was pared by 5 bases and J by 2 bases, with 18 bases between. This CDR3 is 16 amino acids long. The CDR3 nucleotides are TGTGCCAGCAGCCCCATAAGCCGGGGGCCGAACTATGGCTACACCTTC. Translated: CASSPISRGPNYGYTF.

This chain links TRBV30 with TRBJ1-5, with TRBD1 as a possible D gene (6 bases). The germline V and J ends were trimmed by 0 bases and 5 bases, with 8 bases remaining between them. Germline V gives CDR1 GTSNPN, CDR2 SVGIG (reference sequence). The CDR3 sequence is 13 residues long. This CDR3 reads CAWSVAGDQPQHF. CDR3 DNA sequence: TGTGCCTGGAGTGTGGCAGGGGATCAGCCCCAGCATTTT.

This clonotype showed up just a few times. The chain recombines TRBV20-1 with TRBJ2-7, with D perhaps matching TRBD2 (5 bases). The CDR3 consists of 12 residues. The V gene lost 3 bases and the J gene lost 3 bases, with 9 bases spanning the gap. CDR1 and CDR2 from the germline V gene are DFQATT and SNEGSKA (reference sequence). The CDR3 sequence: CSASGIGYEQYF. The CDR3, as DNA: TGCAGTGCTAGCGGGATAGGCTACGAGCAGTACTTC.

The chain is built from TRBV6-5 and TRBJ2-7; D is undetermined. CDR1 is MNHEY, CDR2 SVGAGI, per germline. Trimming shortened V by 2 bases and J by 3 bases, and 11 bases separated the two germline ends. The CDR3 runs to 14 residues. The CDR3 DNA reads TGTGCCAGCAGTTACGAACCACGCGGCTACGAGCAGTACTTC. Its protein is CASSYEPRGYEQYF.

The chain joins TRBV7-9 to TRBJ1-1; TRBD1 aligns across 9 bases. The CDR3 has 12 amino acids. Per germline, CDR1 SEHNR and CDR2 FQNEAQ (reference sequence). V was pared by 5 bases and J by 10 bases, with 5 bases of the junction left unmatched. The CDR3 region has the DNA TGTGCCAGCAGCCAAAGACAGGGGGGAGCTTTCTTT. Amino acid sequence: CASSQRQGGAFF.

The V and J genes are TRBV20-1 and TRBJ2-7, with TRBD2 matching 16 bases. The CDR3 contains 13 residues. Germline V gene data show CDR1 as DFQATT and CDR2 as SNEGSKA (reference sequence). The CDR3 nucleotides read TGCAGGGGACTAGCGGGAGGGTCCTACGAGCAGTACTTC. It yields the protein CRGLAGGSYEQYF.

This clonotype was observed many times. The CDR3 loop is CASSLDGYTF. CDR3 in DNA: TGTGCCAGCAGTTTGGATGGCTACACCTTC. The chain carries TRBV12-3 or TRBV12-4 and TRBJ1-2, with D unresolved. The CDR3 covers 10 residues. V was trimmed by 3 bases and J by 6 bases, leaving 2 bases between them.

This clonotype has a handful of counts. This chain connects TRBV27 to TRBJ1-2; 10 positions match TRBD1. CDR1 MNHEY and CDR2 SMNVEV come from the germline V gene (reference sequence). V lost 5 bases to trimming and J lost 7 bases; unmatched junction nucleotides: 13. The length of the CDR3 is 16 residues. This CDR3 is CASSPLWTGGLRGYTF. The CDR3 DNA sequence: TGTGCCAGCAGTCCCCTATGGACAGGGGGTTTGCGTGGCTACACCTTC.

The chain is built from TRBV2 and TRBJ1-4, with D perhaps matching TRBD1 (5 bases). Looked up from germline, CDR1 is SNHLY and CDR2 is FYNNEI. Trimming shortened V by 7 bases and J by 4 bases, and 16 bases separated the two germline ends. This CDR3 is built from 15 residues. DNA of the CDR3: TGTGCCAGCAATTGGAGGGGCGAGGGTAATGAAAAACTGTTTTTT. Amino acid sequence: CASNWRGEGNEKLFF.

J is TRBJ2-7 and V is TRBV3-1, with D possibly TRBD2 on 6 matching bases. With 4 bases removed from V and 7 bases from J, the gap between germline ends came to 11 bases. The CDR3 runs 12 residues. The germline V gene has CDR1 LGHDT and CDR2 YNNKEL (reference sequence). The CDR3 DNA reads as TGTGCCAGCAGCCGTGGAAGCGGGGAGCAGTACTTC. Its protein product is CASSRGSGEQYF.

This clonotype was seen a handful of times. CDR3 sequence (DNA): TGTGCCAGTAGTGTAAGGACTAGCGGAAAATACAATGAGCAGTTCTTC. It codes for CASSVRTSGKYNEQFF. V and J are TRBV19 and TRBJ2-1, with 10 bases identical to TRBD2. Germline V CDR1 and CDR2: LNHDA, SQIVND (reference sequence). J lost 4 bases, V lost 5 bases, and 8 bases had no gene match. The CDR3 runs 16 residues.

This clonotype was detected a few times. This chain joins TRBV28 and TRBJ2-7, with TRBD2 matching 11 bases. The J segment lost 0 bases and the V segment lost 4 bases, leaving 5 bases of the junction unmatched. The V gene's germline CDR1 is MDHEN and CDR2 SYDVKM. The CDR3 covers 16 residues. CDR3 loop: CASSSTTSGSSYEQYF. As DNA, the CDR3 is TGTGCCAGCAGTTCCACAACTAGCGGGAGCTCCTACGAGCAGTACTTC.

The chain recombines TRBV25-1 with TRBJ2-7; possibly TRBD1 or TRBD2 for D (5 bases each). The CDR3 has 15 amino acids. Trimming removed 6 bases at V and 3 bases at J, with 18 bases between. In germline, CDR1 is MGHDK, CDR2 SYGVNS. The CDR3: CASRPQVGVGYEQYF. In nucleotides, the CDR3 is TGTGCCAGCAGGCCACAAGTGGGGGTTGGCTACGAGCAGTACTTC.